The entry below describes one TCR beta chain. The antigen remains undetermined. These data come from a study of blood T cells in healthy people across ages. Turning to the study itself: Per two T cells, template switching captured roughly one barcoded beta molecule. Study outcomes and limitations: Without sorted subsets, naive and antigen-experienced compartments could not be conclusively compared. The recorded TCR beta diversity per million T cells decreased in a roughly linear manner with age.

For every donor, a draw yielded around 10 milliliters of peripheral blood. Combining a sample-barcoded 5' primer with a J-beta primer mix, a second PCR ran for roughly 7 to 12 cycles. Using its own MiXCR run on the 5' RACE reads, TCRdb lists one record per CDR3 protein. The sample yields 1.5 million or so distinct CDR3 sequences, around 42% seen once. Germline V lookup: CDR1 SNHLY, CDR2 FYNNEI. The CDR3 consists of 13 residues. V shed 7 bases and J 2 bases; nucleotides not matched to a gene: 4. This chain joins TRBV2 and TRBJ2-7; 8 nucleotides line up with TRBD1. Sequenced sample: blood. The TCR sequence derives from a woman aged 18-29 years in good health. For the CDR3, the DNA is TGTGCCAGCAAGAGGACAGGGCCCTACGAGCAGTACTTC. Translation: CASKRTGPYEQYF. Based on the CDR3 plus reference TRBV2 and TRBJ2-7, the full variable domain is EPEVTQTPSHQVTQMGQEVILRCVPISNHLYFYWYRQILGQKVEFLVSFYNNEISEKSEIFDDQFSVERPDGSNFTLKIRSTKLEDSAMYFCASKRTGPYEQYFGPGTRLTVT.